The clone carrying this T cell receptor beta chain has at least ten counts. Its antigen is not known. The sample belongs to a study of early T cells in non-severe SARS-CoV-2 infection. Study in general: From unsorted whole blood, bulk RNA was sequenced, and the chains remained unpaired.

As part of library construction, unique molecular identifiers were attached to individual cDNA molecules. One entry per CDR3 protein, called by TCRdb with MiXCR from the 5' RACE reads. The data contain tens of thousands of distinct CDR3 sequences, 5% to 6.5% of them seen just once; the ten biggest clones take up 34%. Germline CDR1 is LNHDA and CDR2 is SQIVND (reference sequence). The CDR3 loop spans 19 amino acids. V shed 1 base and J shed 0 bases, with 19 bases lying between them. The study, taken as a whole, reports: Anti-spike CD8 specificities were favored by VDJdb matching, whose results missed private and CD4 specificities.

The chain uses TRBV19 and TRBJ1-5, with D perhaps TRBD1 (6 bases). The receptor was isolated from an adult who was a healthcare worker with PCR-confirmed SARS-CoV-2 infection or an uninfected control (not recorded which). This specimen was whole blood, taken at baseline. CDR3 in DNA: TGTGCCAGTAGTATAGGGGGACCGGGGACACTGTTTAGCAATCAGCCCCAGCATTTT. It is translated as CASSIGGPGTLFSNQPQHF.